These T cell receptor beta chains were read from a single sample in a study of cytomegalovirus exposure and HLA in healthy donors. Clones were sequenced by immunoSEQ multiplex PCR, and TCRdb holds only the in-frame ones, with some missing. Its table records over 55,000 clones. Sequencing used PBMCs. These TCRs come from a male donor in good health and CMV-seronegative. The CDR3 runs from the conserved cysteine through the conserved F or W. D genes are given only for firm matches.

v_call	j_call	d_call	cdr3_length	cdr3_aa
TRBV5-1	TRBJ2-5	NA	16	CASSLLTAGLQETQYF
TRBV11-2	TRBJ2-5	NA	14	CASSPISGQETQYF
TRBV5-1	TRBJ1-1	NA	13	CASSFKGGTEAFF
TRBV4-2	TRBJ2-7	NA	15	CASSQTLGRAYEQYF
TRBV6-5	TRBJ1-1	NA	12	CASSLWGAEAFF
TRBV10-2	TRBJ1-6	NA	13	CASGEVLNSPLHF
TRBV5-4	TRBJ2-1	TRBD2	16	CASSLALAGGYNEQFF
TRBV7-2	TRBJ1-1	TRBD1	17	CASSGVSAGGMNTEAFF
TRBV19	TRBJ2-2	NA	11	CASYSTGELFF
TRBV9	TRBJ2-3	NA	13	CASSARVTDTQYF
TRBV7-9	TRBJ2-1	NA	12	CASSSLNNEQFF
TRBV19	TRBJ2-1	TRBD1	15	CASSIEQGARNEQFF
TRBV6-4	TRBJ2-1	TRBD2	15	CASSRDYSSDNEQFF
TRBV18	TRBJ2-5	TRBD2	17	CASSPPPSTSGQETQYF
TRBV18	TRBJ2-1	NA	14	CASSPASLYNEQFF
TRBV28	TRBJ1-4	NA	14	CASSSGLTNEKLFF
TRBV6-1	TRBJ2-3	NA	13	CASSEQGVDTQYF
TRBV25-1	TRBJ2-5	TRBD1	14	CASSEDRAQETQYF
TRBV19	TRBJ2-7	NA	13	CASSRDTGYERYF
TRBV27	TRBJ2-5	NA	17	CASSVRRGPTFQETQYF
TRBV23-1	TRBJ1-2	NA	15	CASSHGGQCFYGYTF
TRBV9	TRBJ2-2	TRBD1	16	CASSVEDRVSIGELFF
TRBV28	TRBJ1-2	TRBD1	14	CASSWTGWDNGYTF
TRBV18	TRBJ1-5	NA	15	CASSEGTHRDQPQHF
TRBV7-9	TRBJ2-5	TRBD1	14	CASSGRGREETQYF
TRBV10-2	TRBJ2-7	NA	15	CASSEERLSSYEQYF
TRBV2	TRBJ1-1	NA	13	CASLGGGVTEAFF
TRBV7-9	TRBJ1-3	TRBD1	15	CASSRTRDRGNTIYF
TRBV21-1	TRBJ1-4	NA	15	CASSKWRALRAKLFF
TRBV27	TRBJ2-1	NA	15	CASSSRGYSDNEQFF
TRBV7-3	TRBJ2-7	TRBD2	19	CASSPGGGLAGEAAYEQYF
TRBV6-5	TRBJ1-6	NA	15	CASSFSGKGNSPLHF
TRBV10-3	TRBJ2-7	TRBD2	13	CAIRDSGIYEQYF
TRBV5-4	TRBJ2-3	TRBD1	15	CASSSGQDPTDTQYF
TRBV6-1	TRBJ2-7	TRBD1	14	CASIGDRGSYEQYF
TRBV11-2	TRBJ2-1	NA	15	CASSLIAVSYNEQFF
TRBV7-2	TRBJ2-6	TRBD1	17	CASSLETGVKGANVLTF
TRBV28	TRBJ2-3	TRBD2	19	CASSLKMRLAGGYTDTQYF
TRBV6-1	TRBJ1-1	NA	12	CASRPGAAEDFF
TRBV6-1	TRBJ1-6	NA	15	CASRYQGNDNSPLHF
TRBV27	TRBJ1-1	NA	13	CASSRRGNTEAFF
TRBV5-4	TRBJ2-7	NA	16	CASSGAGRGRTYEQYF
TRBV6-1	TRBJ2-1	NA	18	CASSEKPNTGTVRNEQFF
TRBV9	TRBJ1-6	NA	13	CASASSYNSPLHF
TRBV29-1	TRBJ2-3	TRBD1	15	CSVEVQGDSTDTQYF
TRBV11-2	TRBJ2-7	NA	14	CASSPWTRAYEQYF